This is a list of T cell receptor beta chains from one sample in a study of blood T cell repertoires in COVID-19. The protocol was immunoSEQ multiplex PCR, while the TCRdb copy is restricted to in-frame clones and leaves out a portion. The data show about 46,000 clones, 80% to 90% seen once. Sequenced material: peripheral blood. All receptors derive from a human donor in a cohort sampled during active COVID-19. The donor label of this sample is uncertain. The CDR3 runs from the conserved cysteine through the conserved F or W. D genes are given only for firm matches. Not every row has a clone size; where given, it reads once, few, many or a size class.

J gene: TRBJ2-1; V gene: TRBV11-3; D gene: TRBD2; clone size: NA; CDR3 protein: CASSLDGTSGPGTYNEQFF; CDR3 DNA: TGTGCCAGCAGCTTAGATGGGACTAGCGGGCCCGGTACCTACAATGAGCAGTTCTTC
J gene: TRBJ1-4; V gene: TRBV7-2; D gene: TRBD1; clone size: NA; CDR3 protein: CASSQRQGEKLFF; CDR3 DNA: TGTGCCAGCAGCCAACGACAGGGCGAAAAACTGTTTTTT
J gene: TRBJ2-7; V gene: TRBV11-1; D gene: TRBD1; clone size: NA; CDR3 protein: CASSLWDRGPSEQYF; CDR3 DNA: TGTGCCAGCAGCTTATGGGACAGGGGCCCCTCCGAGCAGTACTTC
J gene: TRBJ2-7; V gene: TRBV5-1; D gene: TRBD1; clone size: NA; CDR3 protein: CASSEGQGSTYEQYF; CDR3 DNA: TGCGCCAGCAGCGAGGGACAGGGGTCCACATACGAGCAGTACTTC
J gene: TRBJ1-2; V gene: TRBV4-1; D gene: TRBD1; clone size: NA; CDR3 protein: CASSQVTGGHGGYTF; CDR3 DNA: TGCGCCAGCAGCCAAGTTACAGGGGGCCACGGGGGCTACACCTTC
J gene: TRBJ2-5; V gene: TRBV6-6; D gene: TRBD1; clone size: once; CDR3 protein: CASRGQARVGETQYF; CDR3 DNA: TGTGCCAGCAGGGGACAGGCCAGGGTAGGGGAGACCCAGTACTTC
J gene: TRBJ1-1; V gene: TRBV5-5; D gene: NA; clone size: NA; CDR3 protein: CASSLGGGYTEAFF; CDR3 DNA: TGTGCCAGCAGCTTGGGAGGAGGCTACACTGAAGCTTTCTTT
J gene: TRBJ2-7; V gene: TRBV4-1; D gene: TRBD2; clone size: few; CDR3 protein: CASSQIPWGLAGEEQYF; CDR3 DNA: TGCGCCAGCAGCCAAATCCCATGGGGACTAGCGGGGGAAGAGCAGTACTTC
J gene: TRBJ1-2; V gene: TRBV19; D gene: NA; clone size: NA; CDR3 protein: CASSEYPYGYTF; CDR3 DNA: TGTGCCAGTAGTGAGTACCCCTATGGCTACACCTTC
J gene: TRBJ1-6; V gene: TRBV6-5; D gene: TRBD1; clone size: NA; CDR3 protein: CASSYSHRGNSPLHF; CDR3 DNA: TGTGCCAGCAGTTACTCGCACAGGGGGAATTCACCCCTCCACTTT
J gene: TRBJ2-7; V gene: TRBV28; D gene: TRBD1; clone size: NA; CDR3 protein: CASSSGTGGEQYF; CDR3 DNA: TGTGCCAGCAGTTCCGGGACAGGGGGCGAGCAGTACTTC
J gene: TRBJ2-3; V gene: TRBV9; D gene: TRBD1; clone size: few; CDR3 protein: CASSPRDSGDTQYF; CDR3 DNA: TGTGCCAGCAGCCCAAGGGACAGCGGAGACACGCAGTATTTT
J gene: TRBJ2-2; V gene: TRBV11-2; D gene: NA; clone size: NA; CDR3 protein: CASSSKDRITGELFF; CDR3 DNA: TGTGCCAGCAGCTCCAAGGACAGAATCACCGGGGAGCTGTTTTTT
J gene: TRBJ2-2; V gene: TRBV5-1; D gene: NA; clone size: once; CDR3 protein: CASTFLPGTGELFF; CDR3 DNA: TGCGCCAGCACCTTCCTCCCAGGGACCGGGGAGCTGTTTTTT
J gene: TRBJ2-7; V gene: TRBV28; D gene: TRBD1; clone size: NA; CDR3 protein: CASSSGQAPYEQYF; CDR3 DNA: TGTGCCAGCAGTTCAGGACAGGCTCCCTACGAGCAGTACTTC
J gene: TRBJ2-1; V gene: TRBV27; D gene: TRBD1; clone size: NA; CDR3 protein: CASSSRTGTGYQEQFF; CDR3 DNA: TGTGCCAGCAGTTCACGAACCGGGACAGGTTATCAGGAGCAGTTCTTC
J gene: TRBJ2-2; V gene: TRBV12-3/TRBV12-4; D gene: NA; clone size: NA; CDR3 protein: CATGELNTGELFF; CDR3 DNA: TGTGCCACGGGGGAACTCAACACCGGGGAGCTGTTTTTT